The next 14 T cell receptor beta chains were all read from a single sample in a study of beta chain features in type 1 diabetes. Findings and caveats of the study: All four CD4+ subsets of Type 1 diabetes patients contained TCRB CDR3s that were moderately but significantly shorter.

Sequenced material consisted of expressed TCRB transcripts (all of the isolated RNA was reverse transcribed). Sequenced by immunoSEQ multiplex PCR; TCRdb stores in-frame clones only, minus some. The sample carries about 170,000 clones, less than 9.5% recorded once. The antigens of these receptors remain unknown. The sequencing input was central memory CD4+ T cells from blood. These receptors all stem from a woman aged 35 to 49 with type 1 diabetes.

This clone was seen only a few times. The chain recombines TRBV27 with TRBJ1-5; D is ambiguous. The CDR3 length is 12 residues. The germline V and J ends were trimmed by 4 bases and 5 bases, with 6 bases remaining between them. In germline, CDR1 is MNHEY, CDR2 SMNVEV (reference sequence). This CDR3 reads CASSSPDQPQHF. The CDR3 nucleotides are TGTGCCAGCAGTTCCCCCGATCAGCCCCAGCATTTT.

The rearrangement uses TRBV11-2 and TRBJ1-2; D gene uncertain. Trimming pared 4 bases from V and 6 bases from J, leaving 15 bases between. The germline CDR1 and CDR2 sequences are SGHAT and FQNNGV. The CDR3 has 14 amino acids. The CDR3 protein is CASSSRRGVDGYTF. DNA of the CDR3: TGTGCCAGCAGCTCCCGACGGGGAGTCGATGGCTACACCTTC.

The sample holds a few counts of this clone. The CDR3 DNA is TGTGCCAGCAGTGGGTGGGACAGGGCGGCAGATACGCAGTATTTT. Its protein is CASSGWDRAADTQYF. The chain is built from TRBV6-1 and TRBJ2-3, with TRBD1 matching over 9 bases. V dropped 4 bases and J dropped 4; count of bases not matched to a gene: 6. Germline assignment: CDR1 MNHNS and CDR2 SASEGT. The CDR3 extends over 15 amino acids.

The chain carries TRBV6-1 and TRBJ2-3; D might be TRBD2 (5 bases). Trimming took 0 bases from V and 7 from J, leaving 14 bases between them. The CDR3 is 15 residues long. The germline V gene encodes CDR1 MNHNS and CDR2 SASEGT. CDR3 protein: CASSEADRSGNTQYF. CDR3 DNA: TGTGCCAGCAGTGAAGCGGACCGGTCGGGAAATACGCAGTATTTT.

This clone showed up just a few times. The chain couples TRBV27 to TRBJ1-1; D remains unclear. CDR1 is MNHEY and CDR2 is SMNVEV in the germline V gene (reference sequence). This CDR3 has 12 amino acids. V dropped 6 bases and J dropped 8 bases, with 13 bases sitting between them. The CDR3 DNA follows: TGTGCCAGCAGCTCAGGCTCCCCCGAAGCTTTCTTT. It specifies CASSSGSPEAFF.

The table lists this clone with a few counts. The chain joins TRBV7-3 to TRBJ2-5; no firm D call. The CDR3 extends over 13 amino acids. The V and J ends lost 0 bases and 4 bases respectively, with 6 bases between them. Per germline, CDR1 SGHTA and CDR2 FQGTGA. CDR3 protein: CASSLTMAETQYF. The CDR3 DNA follows: TGTGCCAGCAGCTTAACGATGGCAGAGACCCAGTACTTC.

CDR3 protein: CASSIGQGTYQETQYF. The DNA of the CDR3 is TGTGCCAGCAGCATAGGACAGGGGACGTACCAAGAGACCCAGTACTTC. The chain uses TRBV7-3 and TRBJ2-5; 9 positions agree with TRBD1. With 5 bases clipped from V and 0 bases from J, the junction kept 7 bases outside the gene matches. This CDR3 has 16 residues. CDR1 SGHTA and CDR2 FQGTGA come from the germline V gene.

This clone has more than one count but fewer than ten. The V gene is TRBV30, the J gene TRBJ1-4, with D maybe TRBD1 (6 bases). CDR1 GTSNPN and CDR2 SVGIG come from the germline V gene (reference sequence). Deletions cut 0 bases from V and 8 bases from J, with 13 bases between. The CDR3 runs 14 residues. CDR3 region: CAWSVQGGGEKLFF. Written as DNA, the CDR3 is TGTGCCTGGAGTGTACAAGGGGGTGGCGAAAAACTGTTTTTT.

The rearrangement joins TRBV27 to TRBJ2-2; 10 nucleotides agree with TRBD1. The J segment lost 5 bases and the V segment lost 6 bases, leaving 3 bases of the junction unmatched. The CDR3 sequence is 14 residues long. CDR1 MNHEY and CDR2 SMNVEV come from the germline V gene (reference sequence). This CDR3 is CASSDRGRTGELFF. The CDR3 bases are TGTGCCAGCAGCGACAGGGGGCGAACCGGGGAGCTGTTTTTT.

The rearrangement links TRBV6-1 to TRBJ1-5; D remains unclear. Germline V gene data show CDR1 as MNHNS and CDR2 as SASEGT. V was trimmed by 0 bases and J by 4 bases, leaving 7 bases between them. The CDR3 is 14 residues long. The CDR3 loop is CASSEAGRNQPQHF. The CDR3 DNA sequence: TGTGCCAGCAGTGAAGCTGGCAGAAATCAGCCCCAGCATTTT.

This chain uses TRBV6-6 with TRBJ2-7; D may be TRBD1 (5 bases). The CDR3 extends over 12 amino acids. The V gene lost 6 bases and the J gene lost 7 bases, with 13 bases spanning the gap. Germline V gene sequence: CDR1 MNHNY, CDR2 SVGAGI (reference sequence). The CDR3 DNA follows: TGTGCCAGCAGCCTTGTACAGGAAGAGCAGTACTTC. Encoded protein: CASSLVQEEQYF.

This clone appeared a few times. The rearrangement joins TRBV5-1 to TRBJ2-1; D not resolved. The V end was cut by 0 bases, the J end by 8 bases, with 12 bases between. The CDR3 consists of 14 residues. Germline assignment: CDR1 SGHRS and CDR2 YFSETQ. The CDR3 loop is CASSLGSFLDEQFF. CDR3 nucleotides: TGCGCCAGCAGCTTGGGATCTTTTCTAGATGAGCAGTTCTTC.

The V and J genes are TRBV4-3 and TRBJ2-4; 10 positions match TRBD1. The CDR3 length is 15 residues. The junction had 10 bases not matched to a gene; V was cut back by 5 bases and J by 9 bases. The germline CDR1 and CDR2 sequences are LGHNA and YSLEER. The CDR3 DNA is TGCGCCAGCAGCGTCGGGGACAGGGGTGGTGTCATTCAGTACTTC. Residues: CASSVGDRGGVIQYF.

This clone occurred a few times. The genes are TRBV18 and TRBJ2-7; maybe TRBD1 (7 bases). The germline CDR1 and CDR2 sequences are KGHSH and LQKENI. The length of the CDR3 is 14 residues. Trimming left V 3 bases short and J 5 bases short, with 14 bases between. CDR3 nucleotide sequence: TGTGCCAGCTCACCGCAGACAGGGACTGACGAGCAGTACTTC. Protein: CASSPQTGTDEQYF.